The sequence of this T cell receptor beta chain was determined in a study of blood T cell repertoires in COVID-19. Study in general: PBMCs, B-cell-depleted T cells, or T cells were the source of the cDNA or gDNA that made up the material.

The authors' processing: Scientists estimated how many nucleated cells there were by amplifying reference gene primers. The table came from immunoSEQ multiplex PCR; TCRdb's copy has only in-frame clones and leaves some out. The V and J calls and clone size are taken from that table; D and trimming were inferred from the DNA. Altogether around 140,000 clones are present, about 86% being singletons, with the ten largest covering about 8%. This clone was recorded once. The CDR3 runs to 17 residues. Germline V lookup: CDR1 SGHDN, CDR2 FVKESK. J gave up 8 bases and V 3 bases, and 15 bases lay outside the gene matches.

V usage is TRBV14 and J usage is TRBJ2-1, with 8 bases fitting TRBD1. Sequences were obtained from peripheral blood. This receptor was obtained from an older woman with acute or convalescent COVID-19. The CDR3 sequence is CASSHLPGSDRDDEQFF. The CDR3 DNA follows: TGTGCCAGCAGCCACCTACCTGGGTCGGACAGGGACGATGAGCAGTTCTTC.